The 12 T cell receptor beta chains presented below share a single source sample, sequenced in a study of OX40 agonist ivuxolimab in advanced cancers. The library was obtained by the immunoSEQ multiplex PCR assay. TCRdb retrieved this table from immuneACCESS and kept in-frame rearrangements only. Not all clones are present; in checked studies, unresolved V genes account for under half, and no reason is known for the remainder. This sample lists tens of thousands of clones; 94% were detected once. 9.5% to 10% of the sample goes to the ten largest clones. This material consisted of CD4+ or CD8+ T cells sorted from blood, taken in a trial of the OX40 agonist ivuxolimab. The receptor set was obtained from an adult with an advanced solid tumor such as melanoma, head and neck, liver or kidney cancer.

The chain employs TRBV28 and TRBJ2-1, with 11 nucleotides matching TRBD2. CDR1 is MDHEN, CDR2 SYDVKM, per germline. The CDR3 consists of 19 residues. V gave up 2 bases and J gave up 5 bases; unmatched junction bases: 14. This CDR3 reads CASSLDGTSGGGGNNEQFF. CDR3 bases: TGTGCCAGCAGTTTAGACGGGACTAGCGGAGGTGGGGGGAACAATGAGCAGTTCTTC.

The J gene is TRBJ2-7, the V gene TRBV28; 7 nucleotides align to TRBD1. This CDR3 has 13 residues. CDR1 and CDR2 from the germline V gene are MDHEN and SYDVKM. V lost 6 bases to trimming and J lost 1 base; unmatched junction nucleotides: 3. The CDR3 is CASRGTASYEQYF. The CDR3 region has the DNA TGTGCCAGCAGGGGGACAGCATCCTACGAGCAGTACTTC. The variable domain in full, completed from reference TRBV28 and TRBJ2-7, reads DVKVTQSSRYLVKRTGEKVFLECVQDMDHENMFWYRQDPGLGLRLIYFSYDVKMKEKGDIPEGYSVSREKKERFSLILESASTNQTSMYLCASRGTASYEQYFGPGTRLTVT.

The chain joins TRBV6-5 to TRBJ2-3; 10 bases are a match to TRBD2. CDR1 and CDR2 from the germline V gene are MNHEY and SVGAGI. Trimming cost V 5 bases and J 0 bases; bases outside gene matches: 2. The CDR3 length is 15 residues. The CDR3: CASSATSGSTDTQYF. CDR3 sequence (DNA): TGTGCCAGCAGTGCGACTAGCGGGAGCACAGATACGCAGTATTTT.

This chain joins TRBV5-6 and TRBJ1-1, with D possibly TRBD1 on 5 matching bases. Deletions cut 3 bases from V and 1 base from J, with 13 bases between. Germline assignment: CDR1 SGHDT and CDR2 YYEEEE. The CDR3 contains 15 residues. The DNA for the CDR3 is TGTGCCAGCAGCTGGGGGGTTCTGAGGAACACTGAAGCTTTCTTT. It translates to CASSWGVLRNTEAFF.

This rearrangement joins TRBV7-9 to TRBJ2-5, with 7 bases lining up with TRBD2. CDR3 length: 16 amino acids. Germline CDR1 is SEHNR and CDR2 is FQNEAQ (reference sequence). The junction had 10 bases not matched to a gene; V was cut back by 4 bases and J by 2 bases. DNA of the CDR3: TGTGCCAGCAGCTCCGGGGAGGGAGGAGCACAAGAGACCCAGTACTTC. As protein: CASSSGEGGAQETQYF. Full variable domain (remainder filled in from reference TRBV7-9 and TRBJ2-5): DTGVSQNPRHKITKRGQNVTFRCDPISEHNRLYWYRQTLGQGPEFLTYFQNEAQLEKSRLLSDRFSAERPKGSFSTLEIQRTEQGDSAMYLCASSSGEGGAQETQYFGPGTRLLVL.

The rearrangement joins TRBV6-5 to TRBJ2-7; D is ambiguous. The CDR3 extends over 13 amino acids. The germline gives CDR1 MNHEY, CDR2 SVGAGI. Trimming pared 2 bases from V and 9 bases from J, leaving 14 bases between. CDR3 coding DNA: TGTGCCAGCAGTTACAGTCAGGTTGAGTTGCAGTACTTC. This codes for CASSYSQVELQYF.

On this clone: The same CDR3 is also encoded by other DNA sequences in this sample. The gene calls are TRBV6-4 and TRBJ1-2; D perhaps matches TRBD1 (5 bases). Germline values: CDR1 MRHNA, CDR2 SNTAGT. The CDR3 is 13 amino acids. The ends were cut back, 3 bases at V and 4 bases at J, with 9 bases in the middle. The CDR3 sequence is CASSETVGYGYTF. The CDR3 nucleotides are TGTGCCAGCAGTGAGACAGTAGGCTATGGCTACACCTTC.

V is TRBV2 and J is TRBJ2-3; 12 nucleotides align to TRBD2. The CDR3 has 17 amino acids. Germline loops: CDR1 SNHLY, CDR2 FYNNEI. V lost 8 bases, J lost 0 bases, and 9 bases stayed unmatched. The CDR3 DNA follows: TGTGCCAGCGGTTGGACTAGCGGGATGGAGAGCACAGATACGCAGTATTTT. Protein sequence: CASGWTSGMESTDTQYF.

The gene calls are TRBV15 and TRBJ2-1; D possibly uses TRBD1 or TRBD2 (6 bases each). Looked up from germline, CDR1 is LNHNV and CDR2 is YYDKDF (reference sequence). This CDR3 is 13 amino acids long. The V end lost 9 bases, the J end lost 7 bases, and 16 bases lay between the germline ends. CDR3 sequence: CATSDGGRNEQFF. The CDR3 coding sequence is TGTGCCACGAGCGACGGGGGCCGAAATGAGCAGTTCTTC.

The chain employs TRBV7-9 and TRBJ2-5; either TRBD1 or TRBD2 may supply D (5 bases each). CDR3 size: 11 residues. Germline-derived CDR1 and CDR2 are SEHNR and FQNEAQ (reference sequence). Trimming cost V 11 bases and J 5 bases, with 12 bases left between them. This CDR3 is CAGTGDETQYF. As DNA, the CDR3 is TGTGCCGGGACCGGGGATGAGACCCAGTACTTC.

The chain is built from TRBV14 and TRBJ2-5, with a tentative D call TRBD2 (6 bases). The CDR3 covers 14 residues. CDR1 and CDR2 from the germline V gene are SGHDN and FVKESK. Trimming took off 4 bases at V and 11 bases at J, with 20 bases between the two ends. The DNA for the CDR3 is TGTGCCAGCAGCCCGGGCGGGGATTTTACCAGACAGTACTTC. It translates to CASSPGGDFTRQYF.

V is TRBV10-3 and J is TRBJ2-7; the match to TRBD1 covers 10 bases. V lost 0 bases and J lost 3; bases outside the gene matches: 2. The CDR3 runs to 15 residues. Germline loops: CDR1 ENHRY, CDR2 SYGVKD. CDR3 bases: TGTGCCATCAGTGAGTCAAGGGACAGGGGCTACGAGCAGTACTTC. It yields the protein CAISESRDRGYEQYF.